This TCR beta chain was identified in a study of human T cells and chemical hapten exposure. Study-wide background: Slight differences in pooled library volume were the main source of varying TCR yields across samples.

Time point in this sample: patch test 2, 6 weeks after DPC sensitization. Treatment here: therapeutic diphenylcyclopropenone sensitization with weekly scalp DPC. TCRdb re-analysed the RACE reads in MiXCR, keeping a single row per CDR3 protein. This table has approximately 90,000 distinct CDR3 sequences, approximately 10% appearing once. The V end was cut by 2 bases, the J end by 1 base, with 11 bases between. Germline lookup yields CDR1 DFQATT and CDR2 SNEGSKA (reference sequence). The CDR3 sequence is 15 residues long. General study findings and limits: DPC sensitization did not alter TCRs above 1 in 1000 frequency. Controls had significantly fewer large CDR3 similarity clusters than were formed by expanded TCRs.

This clonotype was found a few times. Its matching antigen is unknown. The sample here was whole blood, taken in connection with sensitization to the hapten diphenylcyclopropenone (DPC). The sequence derives from a man aged 35 to 55 with alopecia areata. Some clones in this sample may be carry-over from other donors' samples. The chain employs TRBV20-1 and TRBJ2-2, with unresolved D. The CDR3 spells CSARNAMRNTGELFF. The CDR3, as DNA: TGCAGTGCTAGAAACGCTATGAGGAACACCGGGGAGCTGTTTTTT.